This TCR beta chain was identified in a study of T cell responses to AZD1222 COVID-19 vaccine. A word on this clone: Its antigen is not known.

Germline-derived CDR1 and CDR2 are SGHTA and FQGNSA. This CDR3 is built from 12 residues. V was trimmed by 6 bases and J by 2 bases, leaving 8 bases between them. Profiling relied on immunoSEQ multiplex PCR, and the TCRdb table lists in-frame clones only, not all of them. The profile covers roughly 150,000 clones, with 85% to 95% appearing a single time and around 4.7% taken by the ten largest. Points from the study as a whole: Females outnumbered males among donors, who were mostly white British; clonal diversity was possibly underestimated. Dominant CD4 TCR responses targeted spike regions 160-218 and 743-854.

The sequenced sample was peripheral blood, obtained on day 0 of AZD1222 vaccination. The gene calls are TRBV7-2 and TRBJ2-7; no reliable D call. The TCR sequence derives from an adult in good health. In DNA form, the CDR3 reads TGTGCCAGCAGAGACTTTCCCTACGAGCAGTACTTC. Translating it yields CASRDFPYEQYF.